One sample yielded the 23 T cell receptor beta chains listed below, sequenced in a study of blood T cell repertoires in COVID-19. Produced via immunoSEQ multiplex PCR; TCRdb's table is partial and in-frame only. The table includes around 300,000 clones, 85% to 90% detected once. Sequencing was performed on PBMCs or T cells enriched from blood (not recorded which). The receptors were gathered from a woman in her 30s who had recovered from COVID-19.

This chain connects TRBV19 to TRBJ1-2, with D maybe TRBD1 (5 bases). The CDR3 runs to 15 residues. Germline CDR1 reads LNHDA; CDR2 reads SQIVND (reference sequence). V lost 8 bases and J 2 bases, leaving 18 bases between the germline ends. The CDR3 loop reads CASANVGQENYGYTF. As DNA, the CDR3 is TGTGCCAGTGCTAATGTAGGACAAGAAAACTATGGCTACACCTTC. The full variable domain, its missing parts supplied by reference TRBV19 and TRBJ1-2, is DGGITQSPKYLFRKEGQNVTLSCEQNLNHDAMYWYRQDPGQGLRLIYYSQIVNDFQKGDIAEGYSVSREKKESFPLTVTSAQKNPTAFYLCASANVGQENYGYTFGSGTRLTVV.

The chain combines TRBV10-2 with TRBJ1-5, with D possibly matching TRBD1 (5 bases). CDR1 is WSHSY and CDR2 is SAAADI in the germline V gene. The V end lost 0 bases, the J end lost 6 bases, and 9 bases lay between the germline ends. The CDR3 loop spans 14 amino acids. CDR3 DNA sequence: TGCGCCAGCAGTGAGTCGGGCAGGGTTCAGCCCCAGCATTTT. Translating it yields CASSESGRVQPQHF.

This sequence joins TRBV5-4 and TRBJ2-7, with D tentatively TRBD2 (5 bases). The germline V gene has CDR1 SGHNT and CDR2 YYREEE (reference sequence). This CDR3 has 13 residues. The V gene lost 1 base and the J gene lost 6 bases, with 11 bases spanning the gap. The CDR3 DNA reads TGTGCCAGCAGCTTGCCTTTTGCGGGCGAGCAGTACTTC. Translation gives CASSLPFAGEQYF.

This sequence joins TRBV6-2 or TRBV6-3 and TRBJ1-1; D gene ambiguous. The germline V gene has CDR1 MNHEY and CDR2 SVGEGT. The CDR3 length is 15 residues. Trimming took 4 bases from V and 6 from J, leaving 18 bases between them. In DNA form, the CDR3 reads TGTGCCAGCAGTTTCGTGTGGTTGGAGGGTTCTGAAGCTTTCTTT. Translating it yields CASSFVWLEGSEAFF.

V and J are TRBV6-5 and TRBJ2-7; 10 bases match TRBD1. The CDR3 length is 15 residues. Per the germline V gene, CDR1 is MNHEY and CDR2 is SVGAGI. V trimming: 0 bases; J trimming: 3 bases; junction bases outside the gene matches: 2. CDR3 sequence reads: CASSYSRTGGYEQYF. The CDR3 DNA follows: TGTGCCAGCAGTTACTCAAGGACAGGGGGCTACGAGCAGTACTTC.

V is TRBV28 and J is TRBJ1-4; 8 bases line up with TRBD1. CDR1 MDHEN and CDR2 SYDVKM come from the germline V gene. V shed 3 bases and J 6 bases; nucleotides not matched to a gene: 6. This CDR3 comprises 15 residues. As DNA, the CDR3 is TGTGCCAGCAGTTTTGTTTCAGGGGGCCATGAAAAACTGTTTTTT. Translated: CASSFVSGGHEKLFF.

V and J are TRBV11-2 and TRBJ2-7; D is possibly TRBD1 (5 bases). The CDR3 extends over 15 amino acids. The germline V and J ends were trimmed by 5 bases and 0 bases, with 14 bases remaining between them. Germline CDR1 and CDR2: SGHAT and FQNNGV. Written as DNA, the CDR3 is TGTGCCAGCAGCAAAGGGGCTCAGGGCTCCTACGAGCAGTACTTC. Translation gives CASSKGAQGSYEQYF.

V usage is TRBV5-1 and J usage is TRBJ2-3, with 9 nucleotides matching TRBD2. Germline V gene data show CDR1 as SGHRS and CDR2 as YFSETQ. CDR3 length: 16 residues. V shed 0 bases and J 1 base; nucleotides not matched to a gene: 3. The CDR3 here is CASSLGLAARTDTQYF. In DNA form, the CDR3 reads TGCGCCAGCAGCTTGGGACTAGCGGCACGCACAGATACGCAGTATTTT.

The chain has TRBV5-1 and TRBJ2-1; 15 nucleotides align to TRBD2. The ends lost 4 bases at V and 8 bases at J; junction bases unmatched: 13. This CDR3 has 18 residues. Per the germline V gene, CDR1 is SGHRS and CDR2 is YFSETQ. The CDR3 nucleotides read TGCGCCAGCAGCCTGGGACTAGCGGGAGGCCTGGTGGTGTATGAGCAGTTCTTC. Translated: CASSLGLAGGLVVYEQFF.

CDR3 amino acids: CASSRRGSTNEKLFF. CDR3 DNA sequence: TGCGCCAGCAGCCGCCGGGGTTCGACTAATGAAAAACTGTTTTTT. V gene TRBV4-3 combines with J gene TRBJ1-4; D remains ambiguous. Germline loops: CDR1 LGHNA, CDR2 YSLEER. The CDR3 loop spans 15 amino acids. V was clipped by 4 bases and J by 2 bases, with 11 bases between them.

This sequence joins TRBV29-1 and TRBJ2-1, with TRBD2 as a possible D gene (5 bases). The CDR3 spans 14 residues. Germline-derived CDR1 and CDR2 are SQVTM and ANQGSEA. Trimming shortened V by 6 bases and J by 0 bases, and 12 bases separated the two germline ends. CDR3 sequence: CSVKEADSYNEQFF. The CDR3 DNA reads as TGCAGCGTGAAGGAAGCGGACTCCTACAATGAGCAGTTCTTC.

This clone was observed a few times. This CDR3 is also generated by other DNA sequences in the sample. The chain uses TRBV3-1 (or the pseudogene TRBV3-2) and TRBJ2-1; 9 bases agree with TRBD2. Losses at the gene ends were 1 base for V and 5 bases for J; bases not matched to a gene: 3. Germline CDR1 reads LGHDT; CDR2 reads YNNKEL (reference sequence). CDR3 length: 15 residues. This CDR3 reads CASSQGLAAHNEQFF. The CDR3 region has the DNA TGTGCCAGCAGCCAAGGACTAGCGGCCCACAATGAGCAGTTCTTC.

The V call is TRBV7-9, the J call TRBJ2-7; 10 nucleotides agree with TRBD1. This CDR3 is 14 amino acids long. The germline V gene encodes CDR1 SEHNR and CDR2 FQNEAQ (reference sequence). V was clipped by 5 bases and J by 2 bases; unmatched bases: 3. The DNA of the CDR3 is TGTGCCAGCAGCAGGGGACAGGGGCCCTACGAGCAGTACTTC. Translation gives CASSRGQGPYEQYF.

The chain joins TRBV7-9 to TRBJ2-2; 9 bases are a match to TRBD1. Trimming removed 4 bases from V and 5 bases from J; junction bases left unmatched: 5. The CDR3 totals 15 residues. Germline lookup yields CDR1 SEHNR and CDR2 FQNEAQ (reference sequence). CDR3: CASSSGTGRTGELFF. The CDR3 bases are TGTGCCAGCAGCTCCGGGACAGGGCGAACCGGGGAGCTGTTTTTT.

CDR3 bases: TGTGCCAGCATTGACCGGGGGAGCACCTACGAGCAGTACTTC. Its protein is CASIDRGSTYEQYF. This rearrangement joins TRBV28 to TRBJ2-7, with TRBD2 as a possible D gene (6 bases). Germline values: CDR1 MDHEN, CDR2 SYDVKM. There are 14 residues in the CDR3. The V end was cut by 7 bases, the J end by 2 bases, with 15 bases between. Together with reference TRBV28 and TRBJ2-7, the CDR3 gives the full variable domain: DVKVTQSSRYLVKRTGEKVFLECVQDMDHENMFWYRQDPGLGLRLIYFSYDVKMKEKGDIPEGYSVSREKKERFSLILESASTNQTSMYLCASIDRGSTYEQYFGPGTRLTVT.

This clone has only one observation. The V and J genes are TRBV18 and TRBJ2-7; the D gene is possibly TRBD2 (6 bases). CDR1 KGHSH and CDR2 LQKENI come from the germline V gene. The CDR3 spans 15 residues. Trimming left V 0 bases short and J 7 bases short, with 16 bases between. The CDR3 DNA is TGTGCCAGCTCACCACCGGCGGGGCTCCTTAGAGAGCAGTACTTC. Amino acids: CASSPPAGLLREQYF.

V usage is TRBV5-1 and J usage is TRBJ2-5, with 14 positions matching TRBD2. Trimming cost V 3 bases and J 1 base; bases outside gene matches: 2. This CDR3 contains 16 residues. The germline gives CDR1 SGHRS, CDR2 YFSETQ. The CDR3: CASSWGTSGSQETQYF. The CDR3 coding sequence is TGCGCCAGCAGCTGGGGGACTAGCGGGAGCCAAGAGACCCAGTACTTC.

The chain has TRBV29-1 and TRBJ2-1; 10 nucleotides match TRBD2. CDR1 and CDR2 (germline): SQVTM, ANQGSEA. This CDR3 has 15 residues. Trimming at V came to 7 bases and at J to 2 bases, leaving 8 bases not matched to a gene. CDR3 loop: CSASVSGRAYNEQFF. The CDR3 DNA reads as TGCAGCGCTTCGGTGAGCGGGAGGGCCTACAATGAGCAGTTCTTC.

The gene calls are TRBV6-5 and TRBJ1-4, with 8 bases fitting TRBD1. Per the germline V gene, CDR1 is MNHEY and CDR2 is SVGAGI. Trimming at V came to 3 bases and at J to 6 bases, leaving 9 bases not matched to a gene. This CDR3 comprises 16 residues. CDR3 amino acids: CASSYWAGGEDEKLFF. The CDR3 DNA follows: TGTGCCAGCAGTTATTGGGCAGGGGGCGAGGATGAAAAACTGTTTTTT.

The V gene is TRBV29-1, the J gene TRBJ2-3, with D perhaps matching TRBD1 (5 bases). There are 14 residues in the CDR3. Per the germline V gene, CDR1 is SQVTM and CDR2 is ANQGSEA. V lost 4 bases, J lost 4 bases, and 15 bases lay in between. CDR3 bases: TGCAGCGTTGTCCCGGCAGTGGGGCCAGATACGCAGTATTTT. This encodes CSVVPAVGPDTQYF.

The CDR3 reads CASSQDRPEGEKLFF. The CDR3, as DNA: TGCGCCAGCAGCCAAGACCGTCCGGAGGGGGAAAAACTGTTTTTT. The rearrangement links TRBV4-1 to TRBJ1-4, with a weak D call TRBD1 (5 bases). The germline V gene encodes CDR1 MGHRA and CDR2 YSYEKL. The CDR3 sequence is 15 residues long. Trimming removed 0 bases at V and 8 bases at J, with 13 bases between.

The rearrangement links TRBV11-2 to TRBJ1-3, with 7 bases matching TRBD1. The ends lost 3 bases at V and 1 base at J; junction bases unmatched: 9. There are 17 residues in the CDR3. CDR1 and CDR2 from the germline V gene are SGHAT and FQNNGV. CDR3 sequence reads: CASSFIPGGNSGNTIYF. CDR3 in DNA: TGTGCCAGCAGCTTTATTCCAGGGGGAAATTCTGGAAACACCATATATTTT.

The chain carries TRBV29-1 and TRBJ1-2, with 7 bases that match TRBD1. J lost 0 bases, V lost 7 bases, and 5 bases had no gene match. Germline loops: CDR1 SQVTM, CDR2 ANQGSEA. CDR3 size: 13 residues. In DNA form, the CDR3 reads TGCAGCGCTGGGGACAGTGCTAACTATGGCTACACCTTC. It codes for CSAGDSANYGYTF. The full variable domain, in which reference TRBV29-1 and TRBJ1-2 provide the parts outside the CDR3, is SAVISQKPSRDICQRGTSLTIQCQVDSQVTMMFWYRQQPGQSLTLIATANQGSEATYESGFVIDKFPISRPNLTFSTLTVSNMSPEDSSIYLCSAGDSANYGYTFGSGTRLTVV.